This TCR beta chain comes out of a study of control samples from healthy donors and cancer patients. Repertoires were generated with immunoSEQ multiplex PCR, while TCRdb's copy carries only in-frame clones and drops some. This sample has roughly 100,000 clones, with about 89% found just once. Per the germline V gene, CDR1 is SGHAT and CDR2 is FQNNGV. J gave up 8 bases and V 5 bases, and 9 bases lay outside the gene matches. The CDR3 is 16 amino acids. Sequenced: PBMCs. This clonotype originated in a man in his sixties with lung cancer. The chain recombines TRBV11-2 with TRBJ1-6, with 10 bases fitting TRBD1. The CDR3 loop is CASSPLDRGYDSPLHF. Written as DNA, the CDR3 is TGTGCCAGCAGCCCACTGGACAGGGGGTATGATTCACCCCTCCACTTT.